The clone carrying this TCR beta chain was recorded a few times. This entry comes from a study of T cells after yellow fever vaccination. Trimming removed 6 bases from V and 4 bases from J, with 9 bases in between. CDR3 size: 11 residues. Germline CDR1 SQVTM, CDR2 ANQGSEA. TCRdb re-called the 5' RACE reads with MiXCR, one entry per CDR3 protein. The data hold hundreds of thousands of distinct CDR3 sequences, with less than 20% observed a single time. This chain connects TRBV29-1 to TRBJ1-1; D is unresolved. The source is a man aged 18 to 29 who received the YFV17D yellow fever vaccine. Material: PBMCs, obtained about 5 days after the first yellow fever vaccination. As DNA, the CDR3 is TGCAGCGTCTCATGGACCACTGAAGCTTTCTTT. Translated, it gives CSVSWTTEAFF.